This T cell receptor (beta chain) was retrieved from a study of blood T cell repertoires in COVID-19 (dated by TCRdb to the early 2020s). The study in broad terms: Collaborator samples came from the United States, Italy and Spain and covered acute and convalescent phases of COVID-19. The repertoires were released in a freely available public database meant as a resource for research on the immune response to SARS-CoV-2. Subjects who had been exposed to COVID-19, were actively infected with it, or had recovered from it provided the deeply sampled blood TCRbeta repertoires that made up the dataset. The material from the prospective study consisted of cDNA or gDNA derived from T cells, B-cell-depleted T cells, or PBMCs. Where available, HLA class I and class II types were obtained from metadata supplied by the sample provider rather than from assay-based typing. Samples came from the ongoing ImmuneRACE study (first 160 participants) plus 1,254 subjects from 6 global collaborators. Sample metadata almost always included a de-identified subject ID, COVID-19 status, age in years and sex. Beyond this particular receptor, the publication reports: Clinical and demographic metadata were provided uncurated, with the amount varying by source and participant.

Each collaborating institution followed its own protocols to collect whole blood in K2EDTA tubes. For TCRbeta analysis, collaborators shipped samples in one of three forms: frozen whole blood, isolated PBMCs, or DNA extracted from either of those sample types. A note on this clone: Its recognized antigen is unknown. No much larger clonotype is one base removed from it; base qualities were not supplied.

The immunoSEQ Assay, a bias-controlled multiplex PCR, was used to amplify TCRbeta CDR3 regions from genomic DNA. In the original analysis: The number of nucleated cells in each sample was estimated from the amplification of reference gene primers within the assay. Sequence reads were collapsed and filtered to measure the absolute abundance of every unique TCRbeta CDR3 rearrangement. For each sample, productive Simpson clonality was calculated as the square root of Simpson's diversity index across productive rearrangements. TCRdb stores this immuneACCESS table with in-frame sequences only. Part of the clones is absent; in the studies checked, under half of the shortfall reflects unresolved V genes, and no reason is known for the rest. That table furnishes V, J and clone size, whereas the DNA furnished D and trimming. Recorded for this sample are 200,000 or so clones; 75% to 90% of them occurred a single time. The ten largest clonotypes hold 2.1% of the sample.

Sequences MNHNS (CDR1) and SASEGT (CDR2) are obtained from the germline V gene. Taken from cysteine to phenylalanine, the CDR3 has 14 residues. Here the CDR3 DNA is all that survives: 42 bases in frame from base 1. V gives up 1 base and J gives up 4 bases, and the segment between their germline ends measures 10 bases. The chain uses TRBV6-1 and TRBJ1-1; 6 matching bases give a weak D call of TRBD1. The specimen was peripheral blood. The clonotype comes from a man between 70 and 80 years old with active or convalescent COVID-19. The bases read TGTGCCAGCAGTGAAGTGGGGGCGAGCACTGAAGCTTTCTTT. The resulting protein is CASSEVGASTEAFF.